This T cell receptor beta chain was recovered during a study of blood T cell repertoires in COVID-19. Background on the study: Whether acute or convalescent, the COVID-19 samples came from the United States, Italy and Spain.

This clone was seen only once. Generated by immunoSEQ multiplex PCR, the TCRdb table keeps only in-frame clones and is missing some. The table records around 200,000 clones, around nine tenths of them present only once. Specimen: peripheral blood. This clonotype originated in a man aged 40-49 years with acute or convalescent COVID-19.

This CDR3 is CSVVRDSYEQYF. CDR3 coding DNA: TGCAGCGTCGTCAGGGATTCCTACGAGCAGTACTTC. V gene TRBV29-1 combines with J gene TRBJ2-7, with D possibly being TRBD1 (5 bases). V lost 6 bases to trimming and J lost 1 base, with 10 bases between them. This CDR3 spans 12 amino acids. Looked up from germline, CDR1 is SQVTM and CDR2 is ANQGSEA.